These T cell receptor beta chains were read from a single sample in a study of PD-L1 blockade in urothelial cancer. Produced via immunoSEQ multiplex PCR; TCRdb's table is partial and in-frame only. This repertoire shows around 22,000 clones, roughly nine tenths found once; its top ten account for 3% to 3.5%. This specimen consisted of PBMCs, obtained around atezolizumab (anti-PD-L1) treatment. Receptors originate from a man in his forties or fifties with urothelial cancer. CDR3s leave out the opening cysteine and the closing phenylalanine or tryptophan.

J: TRBJ2-5
V: TRBV5-6
CDR3: ASSFAGGETQY

J: TRBJ2-3
V: TRBV6-4
CDR3: ASSTSGGADTQY

J: TRBJ2-1
V: TRBV5-1
CDR3: ASSLDLASGIHYNEQF

J: TRBJ1-2
V: TRBV6-1
CDR3: ASSAVGRGYT

J: TRBJ1-4
V: TRBV11-2
CDR3: ASRSLWTGRREKLF

J: TRBJ2-7
V: TRBV2
CDR3: ASSEIGGEQY

J: TRBJ1-6
V: TRBV4-1
CDR3: ASSQATGSDSYNSPLH

J: TRBJ2-3
V: TRBV10-1
CDR3: ASSESRGGDTQY

J: TRBJ2-3
V: TRBV13
CDR3: ASSLVAGTDTQY

J: TRBJ2-1
V: TRBV9
CDR3: ASSARLAGRYNEQF

J: TRBJ2-7
V: TRBV28
CDR3: ASRGGLAGYEQY

J: TRBJ2-5
V: TRBV27
CDR3: ASSVAGRGTQY

J: TRBJ2-1
V: TRBV6-4
CDR3: ASSDGQGVDEQF